Detailed here is one T cell receptor beta chain. Its antigen is unknown. TCRdb's copy holds only in-frame clones and misses some; the assay was immunoSEQ multiplex PCR. The sample holds hundreds of thousands of clones, 85% to 90% seen once. The CDR3 loop spans 15 amino acids. Germline V CDR1 and CDR2: MNHEY, SVGAGI. Trimming took off 0 bases at V and 6 bases at J, with 15 bases between the two ends. Indicated treatment: roughly 19 received Ad26.COV2.S at low or high dose, single or two shots; a few received placebo; per-sample allocation not given. Specimens were obtained on day 63 following the first vaccine or placebo injection. The entry originates in a study of Ad26.COV2.S vaccination and SARS-CoV-2 variants. Study in general: Once, or twice with 56 days between doses, Ad26.COV2.S was given intramuscularly. General observations from the study: Vaccine recipients surpassed placebo recipients in spike-specific TCR breadth.

This specimen consisted of peripheral blood, obtained in a trial of Ad26.COV2.S vaccine versus placebo. V and J are TRBV6-5 and TRBJ2-7; D might be TRBD2 (6 bases). The receptor comes from a person between 18 and 60 years old who received the Ad26.COV2.S COVID-19 vaccine or a placebo. The CDR3 DNA sequence: TGTGCCAGCAGTTACTCGTCCCGGGCCGGGGGCGAGCAGTACTTC. Its protein is CASSYSSRAGGEQYF.